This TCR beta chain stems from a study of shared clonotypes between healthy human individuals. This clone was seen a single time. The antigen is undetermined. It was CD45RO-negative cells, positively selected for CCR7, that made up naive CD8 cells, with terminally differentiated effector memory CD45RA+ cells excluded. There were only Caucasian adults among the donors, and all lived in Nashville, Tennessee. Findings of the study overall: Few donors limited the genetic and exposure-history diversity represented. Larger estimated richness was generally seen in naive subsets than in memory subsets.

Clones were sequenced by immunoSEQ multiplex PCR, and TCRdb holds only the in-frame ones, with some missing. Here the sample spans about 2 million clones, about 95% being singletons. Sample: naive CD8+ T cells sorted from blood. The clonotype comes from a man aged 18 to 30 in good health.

The CDR3 region has the DNA TGTGCCAGCAGCTTAGAGGACAGGGGGAACCTCTTGATAAATACGCAGTATTTT. As protein: CASSLEDRGNLLINTQYF. The V and J genes are TRBV11-2 and TRBJ2-3; 10 bases align to TRBD1. Germline V lookup: CDR1 SGHAT, CDR2 FQNNGV. Unmatched junction bases numbered 13, after V lost 0 bases and J lost 7 bases. The CDR3 length is 18 residues.